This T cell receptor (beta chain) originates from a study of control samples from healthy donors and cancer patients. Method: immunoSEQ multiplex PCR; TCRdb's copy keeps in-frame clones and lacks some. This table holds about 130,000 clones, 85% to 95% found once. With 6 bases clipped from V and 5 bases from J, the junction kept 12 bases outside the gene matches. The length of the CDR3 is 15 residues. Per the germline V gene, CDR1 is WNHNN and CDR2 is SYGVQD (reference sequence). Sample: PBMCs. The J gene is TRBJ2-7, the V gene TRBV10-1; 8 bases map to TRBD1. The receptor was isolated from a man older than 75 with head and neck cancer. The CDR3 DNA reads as TGCGCCAGCAGAAGTGGACAGGGTGCTTCCGACGAGCAGTACTTC. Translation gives CASRSGQGASDEQYF.